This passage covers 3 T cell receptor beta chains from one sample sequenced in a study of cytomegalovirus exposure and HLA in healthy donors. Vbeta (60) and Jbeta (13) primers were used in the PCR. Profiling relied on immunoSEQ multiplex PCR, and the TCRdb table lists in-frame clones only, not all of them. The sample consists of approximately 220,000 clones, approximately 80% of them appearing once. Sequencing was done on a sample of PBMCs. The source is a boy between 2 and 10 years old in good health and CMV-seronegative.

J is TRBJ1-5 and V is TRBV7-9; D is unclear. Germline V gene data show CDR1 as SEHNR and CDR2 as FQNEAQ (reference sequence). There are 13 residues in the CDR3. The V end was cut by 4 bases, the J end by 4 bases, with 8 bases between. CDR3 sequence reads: CASSYTENQPQHF. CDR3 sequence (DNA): TGTGCCAGCAGCTATACAGAGAATCAGCCCCAGCATTTT.

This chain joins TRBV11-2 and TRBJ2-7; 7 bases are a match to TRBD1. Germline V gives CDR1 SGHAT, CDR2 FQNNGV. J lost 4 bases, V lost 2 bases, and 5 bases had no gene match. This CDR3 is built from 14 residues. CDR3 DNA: TGTGCCAGCAGCTTAATCCGGGACAGATACGAGCAGTACTTC. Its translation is CASSLIRDRYEQYF.

In DNA, the CDR3 is TGTGCCAGCAGTTCCCGGGACAGGGGTTTTTGGTCCTACGAGCAGTACTTC. It is translated as CASSSRDRGFWSYEQYF. V usage is TRBV5-6 and J usage is TRBJ2-7; 10 nucleotides match TRBD1. The germline CDR1 and CDR2 sequences are SGHDT and YYEEEE. Trimming cost V 5 bases and J 1 base; bases outside gene matches: 12. The CDR3 totals 17 residues.